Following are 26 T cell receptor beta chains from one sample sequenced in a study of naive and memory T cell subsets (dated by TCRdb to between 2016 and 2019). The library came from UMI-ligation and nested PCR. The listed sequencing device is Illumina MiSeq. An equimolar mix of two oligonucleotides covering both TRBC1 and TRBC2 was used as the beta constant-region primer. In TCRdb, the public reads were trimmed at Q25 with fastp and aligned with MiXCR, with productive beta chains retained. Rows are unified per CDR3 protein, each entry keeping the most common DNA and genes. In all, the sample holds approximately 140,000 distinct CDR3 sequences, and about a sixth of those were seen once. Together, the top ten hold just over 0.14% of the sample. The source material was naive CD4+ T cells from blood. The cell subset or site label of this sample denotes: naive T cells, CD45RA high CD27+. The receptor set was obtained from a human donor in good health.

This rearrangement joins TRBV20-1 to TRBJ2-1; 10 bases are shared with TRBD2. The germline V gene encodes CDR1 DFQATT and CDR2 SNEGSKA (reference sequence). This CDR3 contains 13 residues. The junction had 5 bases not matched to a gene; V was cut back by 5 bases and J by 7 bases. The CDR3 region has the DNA TGCAGTGCTCTAGCGGGAGTGAGGAATGAGCAGTTCTTC. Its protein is CSALAGVRNEQFF.

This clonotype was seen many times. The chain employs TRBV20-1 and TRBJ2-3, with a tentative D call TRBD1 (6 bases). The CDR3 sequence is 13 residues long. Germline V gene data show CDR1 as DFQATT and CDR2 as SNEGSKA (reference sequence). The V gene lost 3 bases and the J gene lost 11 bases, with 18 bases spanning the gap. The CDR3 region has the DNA TGCAGTGCTAGTGATCCCAGGGGCCGGGGGCAGTATTTT. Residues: CSASDPRGRGQYF.

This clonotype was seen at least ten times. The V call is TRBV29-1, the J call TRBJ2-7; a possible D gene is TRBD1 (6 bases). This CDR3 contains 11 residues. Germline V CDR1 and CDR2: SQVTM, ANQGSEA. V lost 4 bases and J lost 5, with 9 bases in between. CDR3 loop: CSVGGGNEQYF. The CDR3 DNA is TGCAGCGTTGGAGGGGGAAACGAGCAGTACTTC.

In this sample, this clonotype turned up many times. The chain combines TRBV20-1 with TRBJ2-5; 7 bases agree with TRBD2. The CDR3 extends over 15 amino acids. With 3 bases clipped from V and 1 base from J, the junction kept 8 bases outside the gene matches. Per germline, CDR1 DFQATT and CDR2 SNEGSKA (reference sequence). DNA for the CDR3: TGCAGTGCTAGTGCTGGGGCTAGCGGCCAAGAGACCCAGTACTTC. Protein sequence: CSASAGASGQETQYF.

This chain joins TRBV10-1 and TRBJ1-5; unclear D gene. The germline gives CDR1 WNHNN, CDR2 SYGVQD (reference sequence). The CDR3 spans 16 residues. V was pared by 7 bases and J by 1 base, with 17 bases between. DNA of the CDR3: TGCGCCAGCAAGTCCCCCGTGGAAGAGAGCAATCAGCCCCAGCATTTT. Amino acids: CASKSPVEESNQPQHF.

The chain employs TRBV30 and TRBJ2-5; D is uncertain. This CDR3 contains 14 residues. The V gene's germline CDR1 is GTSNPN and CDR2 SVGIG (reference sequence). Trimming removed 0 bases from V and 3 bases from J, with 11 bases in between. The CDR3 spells CAWSVLNNKETQYF. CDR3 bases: TGTGCCTGGAGTGTACTTAACAATAAAGAGACCCAGTACTTC. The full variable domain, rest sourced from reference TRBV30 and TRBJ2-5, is SQTIHQWPATLVQPVGSPLSLECTVEGTSNPNLYWYRQAAGRGLQLLFYSVGIGQISSEVPQNLSASRPQDRQFILSSKKLLLSDSGFYLCAWSVLNNKETQYFGPGTRLLVL.

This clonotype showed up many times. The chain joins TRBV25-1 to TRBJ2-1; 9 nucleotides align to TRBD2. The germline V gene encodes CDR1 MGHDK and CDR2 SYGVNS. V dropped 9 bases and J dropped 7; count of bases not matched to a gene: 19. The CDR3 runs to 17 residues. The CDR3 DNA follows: TGTGCCAGTAGCGATCCCCAACCGGGACTAGCTATGAATGAGCAGTTCTTC. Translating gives CASSDPQPGLAMNEQFF.

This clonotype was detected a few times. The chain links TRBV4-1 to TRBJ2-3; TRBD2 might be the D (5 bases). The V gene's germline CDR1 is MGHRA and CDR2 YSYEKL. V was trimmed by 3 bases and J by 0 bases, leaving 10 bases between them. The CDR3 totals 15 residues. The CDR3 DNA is TGCGCCAGCAGCCAGCCAGCGGCTAGCACAGATACGCAGTATTTT. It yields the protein CASSQPAASTDTQYF.

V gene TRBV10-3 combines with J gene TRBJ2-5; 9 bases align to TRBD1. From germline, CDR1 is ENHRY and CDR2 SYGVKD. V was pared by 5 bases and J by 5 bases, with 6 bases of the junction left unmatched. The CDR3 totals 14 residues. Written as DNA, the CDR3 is TGTGCCATCAGTAACAGGGGGCTGGGGGAGACCCAGTACTTC. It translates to CAISNRGLGETQYF.

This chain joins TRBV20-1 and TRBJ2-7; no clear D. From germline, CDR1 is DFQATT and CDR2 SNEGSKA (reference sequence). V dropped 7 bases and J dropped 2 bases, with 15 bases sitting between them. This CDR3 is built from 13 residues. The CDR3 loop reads CSGYRTVTYEQYF. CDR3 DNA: TGCAGTGGCTATCGGACGGTAACCTACGAGCAGTACTTC.

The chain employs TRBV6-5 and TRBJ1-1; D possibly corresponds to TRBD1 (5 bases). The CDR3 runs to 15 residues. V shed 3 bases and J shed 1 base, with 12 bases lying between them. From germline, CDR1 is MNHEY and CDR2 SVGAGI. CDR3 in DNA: TGTGCCAGCAGTTATCAGGGCAGAAGGAACACTGAAGCTTTCTTT. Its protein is CASSYQGRRNTEAFF.

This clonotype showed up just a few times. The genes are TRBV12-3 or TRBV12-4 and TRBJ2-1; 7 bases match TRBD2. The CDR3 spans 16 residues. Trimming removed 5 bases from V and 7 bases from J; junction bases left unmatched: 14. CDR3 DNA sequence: TGTGCCAGCAGTGCGAGGGGAGGGCCCATACAAAATGAGCAGTTCTTC. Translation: CASSARGGPIQNEQFF.

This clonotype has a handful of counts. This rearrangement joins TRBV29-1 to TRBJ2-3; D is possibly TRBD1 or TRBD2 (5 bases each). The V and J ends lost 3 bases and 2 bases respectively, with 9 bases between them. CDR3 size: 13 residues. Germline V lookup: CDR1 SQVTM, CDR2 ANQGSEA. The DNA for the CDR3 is TGCAGCGTTGACCCAGGGACCACAGATACGCAGTATTTT. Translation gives CSVDPGTTDTQYF.

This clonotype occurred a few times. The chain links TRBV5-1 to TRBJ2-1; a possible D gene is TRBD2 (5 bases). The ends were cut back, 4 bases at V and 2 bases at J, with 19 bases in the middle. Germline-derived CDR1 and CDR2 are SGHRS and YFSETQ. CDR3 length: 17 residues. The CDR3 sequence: CASSQLLATLTYNEQFF. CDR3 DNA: TGCGCCAGCAGCCAGCTATTAGCGACCCTCACCTACAATGAGCAGTTCTTC. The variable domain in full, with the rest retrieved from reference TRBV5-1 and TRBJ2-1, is KAGVTQTPRYLIKTRGQQVTLSCSPISGHRSVSWYQQTPGQGLQFLFEYFSETQRNKGNFPGRFSGRQFSNSRSEMNVSTLELGDSALYLCASSQLLATLTYNEQFFGPGTRLTVL.

The CDR3 DNA reads as TGTGCCAGCAGCCCGGGGGGCGGTGGTGCCTACAATGAGCAGTTCTTC. As protein: CASSPGGGGAYNEQFF. The rearrangement joins TRBV7-3 to TRBJ2-1; D possibly corresponds to TRBD2 (7 bases). Looked up from germline, CDR1 is SGHTA and CDR2 is FQGTGA. The ends were cut back, 5 bases at V and 2 bases at J, with 16 bases in the middle. This CDR3 spans 16 amino acids.

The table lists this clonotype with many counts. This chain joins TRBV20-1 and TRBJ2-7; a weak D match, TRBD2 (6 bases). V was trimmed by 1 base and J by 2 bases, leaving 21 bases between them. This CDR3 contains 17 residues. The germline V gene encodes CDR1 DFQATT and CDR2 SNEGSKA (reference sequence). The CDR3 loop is CSARALLVTSRTYEQYF. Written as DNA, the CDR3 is TGCAGTGCTAGAGCCCTTTTGGTAACTAGCAGAACCTACGAGCAGTACTTC.

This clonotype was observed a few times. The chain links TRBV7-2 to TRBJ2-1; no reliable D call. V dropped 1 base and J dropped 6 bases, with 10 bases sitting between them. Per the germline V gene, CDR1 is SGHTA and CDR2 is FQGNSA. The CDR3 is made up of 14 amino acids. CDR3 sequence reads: CASSLDGGSNEQFF. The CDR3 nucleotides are TGTGCCAGCAGCTTAGACGGCGGAAGCAATGAGCAGTTCTTC.

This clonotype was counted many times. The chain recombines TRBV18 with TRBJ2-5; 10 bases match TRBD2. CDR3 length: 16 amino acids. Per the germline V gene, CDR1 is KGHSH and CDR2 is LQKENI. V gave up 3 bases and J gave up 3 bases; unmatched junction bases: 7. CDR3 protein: CASSPRTSGWEETQYF. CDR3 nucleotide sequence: TGTGCCAGCTCACCCCGGACTAGCGGATGGGAAGAGACCCAGTACTTC.

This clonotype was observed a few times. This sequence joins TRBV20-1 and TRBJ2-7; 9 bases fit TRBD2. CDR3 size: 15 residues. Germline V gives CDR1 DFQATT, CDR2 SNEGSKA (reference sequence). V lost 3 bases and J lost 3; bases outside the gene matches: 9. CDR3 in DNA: TGCAGTGCTAGCGCAACGACTAGCGGAGACTACGAGCAGTACTTC. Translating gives CSASATTSGDYEQYF.

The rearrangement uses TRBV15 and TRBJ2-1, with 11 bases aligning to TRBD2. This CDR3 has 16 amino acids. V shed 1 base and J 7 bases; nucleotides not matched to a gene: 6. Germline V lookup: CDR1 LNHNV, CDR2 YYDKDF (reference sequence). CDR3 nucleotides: TGTGCCACCAGCAGAGTCTTAGCGGGAGGGGTAAATGAGCAGTTCTTC. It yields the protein CATSRVLAGGVNEQFF.

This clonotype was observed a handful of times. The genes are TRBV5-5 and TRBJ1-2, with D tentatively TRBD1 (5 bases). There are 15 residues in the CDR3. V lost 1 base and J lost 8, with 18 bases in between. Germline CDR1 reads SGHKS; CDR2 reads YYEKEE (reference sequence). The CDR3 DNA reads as TGTGCCAGCAGCTTGTTCGGGGGAGGATCTCGGGGCTACACCTTC. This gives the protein CASSLFGGGSRGYTF.

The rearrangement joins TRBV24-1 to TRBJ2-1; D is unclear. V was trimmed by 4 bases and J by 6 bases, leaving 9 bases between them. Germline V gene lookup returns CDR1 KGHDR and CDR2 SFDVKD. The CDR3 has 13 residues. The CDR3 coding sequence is TGTGCCACCAGTGACGTTACAGTCAATGAGCAGTTCTTC. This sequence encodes CATSDVTVNEQFF.

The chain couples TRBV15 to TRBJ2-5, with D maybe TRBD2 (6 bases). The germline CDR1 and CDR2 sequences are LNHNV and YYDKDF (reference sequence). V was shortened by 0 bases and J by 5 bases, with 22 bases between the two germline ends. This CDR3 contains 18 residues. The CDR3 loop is CATSRESLMAGRGETQYF. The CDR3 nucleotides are TGTGCCACCAGCAGAGAGAGCCTAATGGCGGGACGGGGTGAGACCCAGTACTTC.

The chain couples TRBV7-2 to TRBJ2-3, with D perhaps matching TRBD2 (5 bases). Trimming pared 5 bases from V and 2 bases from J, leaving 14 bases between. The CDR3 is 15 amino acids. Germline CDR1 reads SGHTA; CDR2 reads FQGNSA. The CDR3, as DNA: TGTGCCAGCAGCCTAAGGAGAGGGTACACAGATACGCAGTATTTT. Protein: CASSLRRGYTDTQYF.

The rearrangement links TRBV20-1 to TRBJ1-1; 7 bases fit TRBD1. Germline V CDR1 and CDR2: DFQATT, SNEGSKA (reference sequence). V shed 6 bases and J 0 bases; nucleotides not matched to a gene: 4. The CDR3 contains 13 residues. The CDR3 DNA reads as TGCAGTGCAGCGGGACAGCTGAACACTGAAGCTTTCTTT. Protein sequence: CSAAGQLNTEAFF.

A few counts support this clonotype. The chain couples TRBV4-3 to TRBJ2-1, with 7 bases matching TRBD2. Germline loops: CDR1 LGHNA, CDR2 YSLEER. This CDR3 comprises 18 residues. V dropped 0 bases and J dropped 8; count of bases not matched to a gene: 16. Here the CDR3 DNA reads TGCGCCAGCAGCCAAGACTTCCCCGATCCCTCGGGAGGCCATGAGCAGTTCTTC. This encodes CASSQDFPDPSGGHEQFF.